The 4 T cell receptor beta chains reported below all come from one sample, sequenced in a study of blood T cell repertoires in COVID-19. This table comes from immunoSEQ multiplex PCR, and its TCRdb copy is limited to in-frame clones, with some not included. The sample has around 100,000 clones; about nine tenths are singletons. Sequences were obtained from peripheral blood. The receptor source for this set is a woman aged 80 or over in a cohort sampled during active COVID-19.

This chain links TRBV5-1 with TRBJ2-1; TRBD2 is a possible D gene (7 bases). Between the trimmed V and J ends, which lost 0 bases and 7 bases, there was a span of 11 bases. The CDR3 extends over 14 amino acids. Germline loops: CDR1 SGHRS, CDR2 YFSETQ. The CDR3 sequence: CASSLAAGANEQFF. The CDR3 DNA reads as TGCGCCAGCAGCTTGGCCGCGGGGGCAAATGAGCAGTTCTTC.

The rearrangement joins TRBV19 to TRBJ2-1; D is perhaps TRBD1 (6 bases). The V gene lost 9 bases and the J gene lost 0 bases, with 12 bases spanning the gap. The CDR3 totals 14 residues. The germline gives CDR1 LNHDA, CDR2 SQIVND (reference sequence). The CDR3 nucleotides are TGTGCCAGCCAGGGGTCGAGCTCCTACAATGAGCAGTTCTTC. Encoded protein: CASQGSSSYNEQFF.

This chain links TRBV5-8 with TRBJ2-6, with D maybe TRBD1 (5 bases). The V gene's germline CDR1 is SGHTS and CDR2 YDEGEE. The V and J ends lost 1 base and 0 bases respectively, with 8 bases between them. This CDR3 comprises 16 residues. For the CDR3, the DNA is TGTGCCAGCAGCTTGAGGCAGGGCTCTGGGGCCAACGTCCTGACTTTC. Its translation: CASSLRQGSGANVLTF.

The CDR3 sequence: CASSTEPGTRDPNEQFF. CDR3 bases: TGTGCCAGCAGCACCGAGCCCGGGACTAGGGACCCCAATGAGCAGTTCTTC. This chain connects TRBV5-6 to TRBJ2-1; 8 nucleotides line up with TRBD2. The CDR3 covers 17 residues. Germline V gives CDR1 SGHDT, CDR2 YYEEEE. Trimming cost V 4 bases and J 6 bases; bases outside gene matches: 15.